Sequencing of this T cell receptor (beta chain) was carried out in a study of preoperative IRX-2 immunotherapy in early breast cancer. The CDR3 consists of 16 residues. V was cut by 5 bases and J by 1 base, with 15 bases left in between. Germline values: CDR1 MNHGY, CDR2 SAAAGT. This table comes from immunoSEQ multiplex PCR, and its TCRdb copy is limited to in-frame clones, with some not included. Of about 3,300 clones listed, 69% are singletons. Stated treatment: preoperative locoregional IRX-2 cytokine immunotherapy. This phase Ib study tested locoregional IRX-2 cytokine immunotherapy given before surgery.

The sequencing here drew on tumor tissue, taken before IRX-2 immunotherapy. The chain recombines TRBV6-8 with TRBJ2-1; a possible D gene is TRBD2 (6 bases). The source of this sequence is a human donor with breast cancer. This CDR3 is CASSRPGTLSYNEQFF. CDR3 nucleotides: TGTGCCAGCAGTAGGCCCGGGACTCTATCCTACAATGAGCAGTTCTTC.